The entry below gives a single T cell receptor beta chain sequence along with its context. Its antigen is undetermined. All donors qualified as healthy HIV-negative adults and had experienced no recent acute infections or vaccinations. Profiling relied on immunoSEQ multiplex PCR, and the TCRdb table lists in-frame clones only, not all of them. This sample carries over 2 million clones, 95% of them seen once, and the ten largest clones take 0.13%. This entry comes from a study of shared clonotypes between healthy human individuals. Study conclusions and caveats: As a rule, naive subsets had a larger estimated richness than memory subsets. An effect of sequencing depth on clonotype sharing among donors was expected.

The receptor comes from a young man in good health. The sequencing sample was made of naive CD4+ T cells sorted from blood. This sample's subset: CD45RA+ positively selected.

This CDR3 reads CAWSDLETQYF. In nucleotides, the CDR3 is TGTGCCTGGAGTGATTTGGAGACCCAGTACTTC. V usage is TRBV30 and J usage is TRBJ2-5; no clear D. The V end was cut by 1 base, the J end by 5 bases, with 5 bases between. The CDR3 has 11 residues. CDR1 and CDR2 (germline): GTSNPN, SVGIG (reference sequence).